The next 18 T cell receptor beta chains were all read from a single sample in a study of control samples from healthy donors and cancer patients. TCRdb's copy holds only in-frame clones and misses some; the assay was immunoSEQ multiplex PCR. The table records approximately 230,000 clones, roughly 82% of them present only once. The sample comprised PBMCs. The receptor set was obtained from a woman aged 60 to 75 with lung cancer.

This chain joins TRBV3-1 (or the pseudogene TRBV3-2) and TRBJ2-2; TRBD2 aligns across 7 bases. V shed 4 bases, J shed 6 bases, and the junction held 2 bases outside the gene matches. The CDR3 spans 13 residues. Germline assignment: CDR1 LGHDT and CDR2 YNNKEL (reference sequence). Written as DNA, the CDR3 is TGTGCCAGCAGCCTTGCGGGGGCCGGGGAGCTGTTTTTT. Encoded protein: CASSLAGAGELFF.

The V gene is TRBV28, the J gene TRBJ1-2; D is unresolved. The CDR3 is 16 residues long. Germline V lookup: CDR1 MDHEN, CDR2 SYDVKM. Trimming left V 6 bases short and J 4 bases short, with 21 bases between. The DNA of the CDR3 is TGTGCCAGCAGCTCCACCCTAGAACAGCGATTCTATGGCTACACCTTC. It yields the protein CASSSTLEQRFYGYTF.

The J gene is TRBJ1-6, the V gene TRBV2; the D gene is possibly TRBD1 (6 bases). CDR3 length equals 14 residues. Trimming stripped 6 bases from V and 5 bases from J, with 11 bases between. In germline, CDR1 is SNHLY, CDR2 FYNNEI. This CDR3 reads CASRGTRNNSPLHF. The CDR3 nucleotides read TGTGCCAGCAGGGGGACACGAAATAATTCACCCCTCCACTTT. Full variable domain (rest looked up from reference TRBV2 and TRBJ1-6): EPEVTQTPSHQVTQMGQEVILRCVPISNHLYFYWYRQILGQKVEFLVSFYNNEISEKSEIFDDQFSVERPDGSNFTLKIRSTKLEDSAMYFCASRGTRNNSPLHFGNGTRLTVT.

V is TRBV28 and J is TRBJ1-1, with TRBD1 identical over 9 bases. This CDR3 is 12 amino acids long. The junction had 4 bases not matched to a gene; V was cut back by 6 bases and J by 8 bases. Germline V gene sequence: CDR1 MDHEN, CDR2 SYDVKM. CDR3 in DNA: TGTGCCAGCAGCCGAGGACAGGGGGAAGCTTTCTTT. Its translation: CASSRGQGEAFF.

Ten or more counts support this clone. This chain uses TRBV6-6 with TRBJ1-2; 9 bases agree with TRBD1. This CDR3 contains 15 residues. Losses at the gene ends were 2 bases for V and 10 bases for J; bases not matched to a gene: 11. CDR1 is MNHNY and CDR2 is SVGAGI in the germline V gene (reference sequence). Here the CDR3 reads CASSYRFGQGRSYTF. Here the CDR3 DNA reads TGTGCCAGCAGTTACCGATTCGGACAGGGGAGGTCCTACACCTTC.

Only a few counts were recorded for this clone. J is TRBJ1-3 and V is TRBV18; the D is unclear. This CDR3 comprises 17 residues. V shed 4 bases and J shed 0 bases, with 16 bases lying between them. CDR1 and CDR2 (germline): KGHSH, LQKENI. The CDR3 DNA sequence: TGTGCCAGCTCACGTATGACGGAGTTGATCTCTGGAAACACCATATATTTT. Its protein is CASSRMTELISGNTIYF.

This clone has a single count. The V and J genes are TRBV24-1 and TRBJ2-3; D is possibly TRBD2 (5 bases). V lost 3 bases, J lost 1 base, and 16 bases lay in between. Germline V gives CDR1 KGHDR, CDR2 SFDVKD. The CDR3 contains 17 residues. The CDR3 region has the DNA TGTGCCACCAGTGATCCGGACTCTTTAACGGGCACAGATACGCAGTATTTT. Its translation: CATSDPDSLTGTDTQYF.

This clone was found a few times. This chain uses TRBV2 with TRBJ1-2; D gene ambiguous. V dropped 5 bases and J dropped 3 bases, with 7 bases sitting between them. Looked up from germline, CDR1 is SNHLY and CDR2 is FYNNEI. The CDR3 loop spans 12 amino acids. The CDR3 DNA sequence: TGTGCCAGCAGTAACCGGGACTATGGCTACACCTTC. This sequence encodes CASSNRDYGYTF.

The genes are TRBV3-1 (or the pseudogene TRBV3-2) and TRBJ1-2; D gene uncertain. V lost 4 bases and J lost 3, with 9 bases in between. From germline, CDR1 is LGHDT and CDR2 YNNKEL (reference sequence). CDR3 length: 13 amino acids. The CDR3 DNA sequence: TGTGCCAGCAGCCCGACAAGGGACTATGGCTACACCTTC. It is translated as CASSPTRDYGYTF.

The rearrangement links TRBV7-2 to TRBJ1-5, with TRBD1 as a possible D gene (6 bases). CDR1 is SGHTA, CDR2 FQGNSA, per germline. This CDR3 region has 14 residues. The V end was cut by 1 base, the J end by 7 bases, with 11 bases between. CDR3 nucleotide sequence: TGTGCCAGCAGCTTAGGGGGGGGCTGGCAGCCCCAGCATTTT. Translation: CASSLGGGWQPQHF.

The chain couples TRBV27 to TRBJ2-1; TRBD1 aligns across 8 bases. The CDR3 loop spans 13 amino acids. V trimming: 8 bases; J trimming: 8 bases; junction bases outside the gene matches: 8. The germline gives CDR1 MNHEY, CDR2 SMNVEV (reference sequence). CDR3 protein: CASSTQGADEQFF. Written as DNA, the CDR3 is TGTGCCAGCTCGACGCAGGGGGCGGATGAGCAGTTCTTC.

The genes are TRBV5-1 and TRBJ2-7, with D hard to call. Germline V gives CDR1 SGHRS, CDR2 YFSETQ. The CDR3 covers 15 residues. With 0 bases removed from V and 3 bases from J, the gap between germline ends came to 13 bases. The DNA for the CDR3 is TGCGCCAGCAGCTTGGCGTCGACGCCAGTCTACGAGCAGTACTTC. This codes for CASSLASTPVYEQYF. Drawing the rest from reference TRBV5-1 and TRBJ2-7, the complete variable domain is KAGVTQTPRYLIKTRGQQVTLSCSPISGHRSVSWYQQTPGQGLQFLFEYFSETQRNKGNFPGRFSGRQFSNSRSEMNVSTLELGDSALYLCASSLASTPVYEQYFGPGTRLTVT.

This chain joins TRBV4-2 and TRBJ1-5; weak D call: TRBD1 (5 bases). Germline CDR1 and CDR2: LGHNA and YNFKEQ. The V gene lost 0 bases and the J gene lost 7 bases, with 16 bases spanning the gap. The length of the CDR3 is 16 residues. The CDR3 loop is CASSQDPAGGSQPQHF. The CDR3 region has the DNA TGTGCCAGCAGCCAAGATCCCGCCGGGGGGAGCCAGCCCCAGCATTTT.

This clone has just a few counts. This chain uses TRBV5-4 with TRBJ2-2; the D is unclear. Germline V gene sequence: CDR1 SGHNT, CDR2 YYREEE (reference sequence). Trimming removed 4 bases from V and 5 bases from J, with 12 bases in between. The CDR3 is 14 residues long. CDR3 sequence: CASSPDLETGELFF. Here the CDR3 DNA reads TGTGCCAGCAGCCCGGACCTTGAGACCGGGGAGCTGTTTTTT.

J is TRBJ1-4 and V is TRBV5-1, with unresolved D. Germline V gene lookup returns CDR1 SGHRS and CDR2 YFSETQ. This CDR3 region has 12 residues. The V gene lost 5 bases and the J gene lost 4 bases, with 6 bases spanning the gap. CDR3 sequence reads: CASSSDNEKLFF. CDR3 nucleotides: TGCGCCAGCAGTTCGGATAATGAAAAACTGTTTTTT. Full variable domain (missing parts from reference TRBV5-1 and TRBJ1-4): KAGVTQTPRYLIKTRGQQVTLSCSPISGHRSVSWYQQTPGQGLQFLFEYFSETQRNKGNFPGRFSGRQFSNSRSEMNVSTLELGDSALYLCASSSDNEKLFFGSGTQLSVL.

Comments on this clone: Within the sample, other DNA sequences also encode this same CDR3. This rearrangement joins TRBV18 to TRBJ2-5; maybe TRBD1 (5 bases). The CDR3 runs 14 residues. Looked up from germline, CDR1 is KGHSH and CDR2 is LQKENI. Trimming cost V 0 bases and J 1 base, with 6 bases left between them. The CDR3 DNA follows: TGTGCCAGCTCACCACCTGGGGCCCAAGAGACCCAGTACTTC. As protein: CASSPPGAQETQYF.

This chain uses TRBV18 with TRBJ2-7; TRBD2 agrees at 15 bases. The V gene end was trimmed by 2 bases and the J gene end by 3 bases; junction bases not matched to a gene: 8. This CDR3 has 18 residues. Germline V gives CDR1 KGHSH, CDR2 LQKENI. The CDR3 region has the DNA TGTGCCAGCTCACCATGGACTAGCGGGAGGGCCGACGGCTACGAGCAGTACTTC. As protein: CASSPWTSGRADGYEQYF.

The V gene is TRBV6-5, the J gene TRBJ1-5; D is unresolved. The V end was cut by 4 bases, the J end by 5 bases, with 9 bases between. The CDR3 sequence is 13 residues long. Germline-derived CDR1 and CDR2 are MNHEY and SVGAGI. CDR3 sequence: CASSSTVDQPQHF. The CDR3 DNA reads as TGTGCCAGCAGTTCCACGGTGGATCAGCCCCAGCATTTT.